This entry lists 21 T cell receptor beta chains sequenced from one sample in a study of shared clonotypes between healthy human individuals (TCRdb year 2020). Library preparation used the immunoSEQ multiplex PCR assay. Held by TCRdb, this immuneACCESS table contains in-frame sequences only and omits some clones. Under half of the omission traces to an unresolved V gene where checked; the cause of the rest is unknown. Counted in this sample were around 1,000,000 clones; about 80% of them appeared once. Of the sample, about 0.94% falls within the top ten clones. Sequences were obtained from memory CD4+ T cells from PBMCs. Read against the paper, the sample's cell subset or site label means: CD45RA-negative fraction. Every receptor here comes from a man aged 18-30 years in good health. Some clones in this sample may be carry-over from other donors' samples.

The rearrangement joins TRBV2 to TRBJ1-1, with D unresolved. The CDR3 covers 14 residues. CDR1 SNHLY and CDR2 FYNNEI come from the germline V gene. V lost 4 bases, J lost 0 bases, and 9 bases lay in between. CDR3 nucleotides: TGTGCCAGCAGTGTAGCAGTCATGAACACTGAAGCTTTCTTT. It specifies CASSVAVMNTEAFF.

The CDR3, as DNA: TGTGCCAGCAGCCCAGCGAACACTGAAGCTTTCTTT. Amino acid sequence: CASSPANTEAFF. V and J are TRBV7-3 and TRBJ1-1; D call uncertain. Germline V gives CDR1 SGHTA, CDR2 FQGTGA. Trimming cost V 5 bases and J 1 base, with 5 bases left between them. The length of the CDR3 is 12 residues.

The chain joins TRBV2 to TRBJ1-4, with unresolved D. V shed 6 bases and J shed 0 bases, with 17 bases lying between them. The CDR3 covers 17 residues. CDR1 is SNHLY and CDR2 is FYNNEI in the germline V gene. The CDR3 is CASSPDPYGATNEKLFF. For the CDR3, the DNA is TGTGCCAGCAGCCCAGACCCGTACGGTGCAACTAATGAAAAACTGTTTTTT.

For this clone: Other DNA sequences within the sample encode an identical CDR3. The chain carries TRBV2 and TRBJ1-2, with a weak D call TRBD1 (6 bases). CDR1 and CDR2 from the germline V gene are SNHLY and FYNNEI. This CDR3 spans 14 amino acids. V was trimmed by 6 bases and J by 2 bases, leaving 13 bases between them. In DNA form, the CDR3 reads TGTGCCAGCAGCCTACAGGGTTCCAACTATGGCTACACCTTC. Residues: CASSLQGSNYGYTF.

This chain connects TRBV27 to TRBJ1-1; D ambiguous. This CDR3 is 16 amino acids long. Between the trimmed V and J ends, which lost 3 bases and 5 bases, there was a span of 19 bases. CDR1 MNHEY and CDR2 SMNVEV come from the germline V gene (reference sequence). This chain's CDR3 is CASSFGESTAETEAFF. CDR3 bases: TGTGCCAGCAGTTTTGGGGAGTCCACCGCCGAGACTGAAGCTTTCTTT.

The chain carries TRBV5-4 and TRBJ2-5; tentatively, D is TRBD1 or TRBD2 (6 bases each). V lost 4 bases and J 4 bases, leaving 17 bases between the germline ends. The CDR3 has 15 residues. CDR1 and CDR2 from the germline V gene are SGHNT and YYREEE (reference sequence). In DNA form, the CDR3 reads TGTGCCAGCAGCGGAGGGGGGAGTAAGGCAGAGACCCAGTACTTC. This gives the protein CASSGGGSKAETQYF.

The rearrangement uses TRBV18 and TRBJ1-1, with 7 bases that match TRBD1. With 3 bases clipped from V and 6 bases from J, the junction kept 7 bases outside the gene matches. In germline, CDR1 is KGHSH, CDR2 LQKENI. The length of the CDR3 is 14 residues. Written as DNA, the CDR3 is TGTGCCAGCTCACCCGGGACAGCCTCGCCTGAAGCTTTCTTT. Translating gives CASSPGTASPEAFF.

The CDR3 loop reads CASSPQFRGVEQYF. CDR3 nucleotides: TGTGCCAGCAGTCCCCAGTTTAGGGGGGTCGAGCAGTACTTC. This chain uses TRBV27 with TRBJ2-7; D might be TRBD1 or TRBD2, each matching 6 bases. CDR1 MNHEY and CDR2 SMNVEV come from the germline V gene (reference sequence). V dropped 5 bases and J dropped 6 bases, with 17 bases sitting between them. This CDR3 has 14 residues.

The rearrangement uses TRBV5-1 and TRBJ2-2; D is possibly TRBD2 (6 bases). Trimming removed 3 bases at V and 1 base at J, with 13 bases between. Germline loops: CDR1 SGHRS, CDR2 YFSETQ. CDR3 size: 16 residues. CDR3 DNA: TGCGCCAGCAGCTATCACGGGACTCGGAACACCGGGGAGCTGTTTTTT. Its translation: CASSYHGTRNTGELFF.

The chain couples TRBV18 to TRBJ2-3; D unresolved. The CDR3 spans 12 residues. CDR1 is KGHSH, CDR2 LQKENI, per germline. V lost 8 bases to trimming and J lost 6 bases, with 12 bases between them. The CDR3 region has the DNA TGTGCCAGCAGAATCATAGCTGATACGCAGTATTTT. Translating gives CASRIIADTQYF.

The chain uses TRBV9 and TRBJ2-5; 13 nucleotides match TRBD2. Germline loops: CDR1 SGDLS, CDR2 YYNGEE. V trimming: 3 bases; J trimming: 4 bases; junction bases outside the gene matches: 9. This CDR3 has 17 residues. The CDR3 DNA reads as TGTGCCAGCAGCGGAGGACTAGCGGGAGTAGGGGCAGAGACCCAGTACTTC. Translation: CASSGGLAGVGAETQYF. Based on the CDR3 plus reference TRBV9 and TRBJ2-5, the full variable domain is DSGVTQTPKHLITATGQRVTLRCSPRSGDLSVYWYQQSLDQGLQFLIQYYNGEERAKGNILERFSAQQFPDLHSELNLSSLELGDSALYFCASSGGLAGVGAETQYFGPGTRLLVL.

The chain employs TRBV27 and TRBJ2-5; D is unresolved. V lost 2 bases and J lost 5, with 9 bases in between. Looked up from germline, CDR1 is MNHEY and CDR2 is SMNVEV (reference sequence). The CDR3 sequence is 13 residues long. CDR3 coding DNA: TGTGCCAGCAGTTTAGGATTTGGGGAGACCCAGTACTTC. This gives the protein CASSLGFGETQYF.

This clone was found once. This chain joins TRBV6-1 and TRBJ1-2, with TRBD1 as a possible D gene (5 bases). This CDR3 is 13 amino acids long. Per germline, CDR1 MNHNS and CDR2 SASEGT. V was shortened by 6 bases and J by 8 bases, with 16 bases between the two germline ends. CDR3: CASSLAGTGGYTF. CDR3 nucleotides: TGTGCCAGCAGCTTGGCCGGGACGGGGGGCTACACCTTC.

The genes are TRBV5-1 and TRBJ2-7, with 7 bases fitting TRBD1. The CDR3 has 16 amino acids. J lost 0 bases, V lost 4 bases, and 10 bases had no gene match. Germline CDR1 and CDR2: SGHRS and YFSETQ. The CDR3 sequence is CASSLTGDVSSYEQYF. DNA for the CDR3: TGCGCCAGCAGCCTAACAGGGGATGTAAGCTCCTACGAGCAGTACTTC.

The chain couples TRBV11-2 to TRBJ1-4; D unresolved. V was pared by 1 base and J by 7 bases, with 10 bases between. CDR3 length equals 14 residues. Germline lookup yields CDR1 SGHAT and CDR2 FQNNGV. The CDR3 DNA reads TGTGCCAGCAGCTTAGTAAGGGTTGCTGAAAAACTGTTTTTT. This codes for CASSLVRVAEKLFF.

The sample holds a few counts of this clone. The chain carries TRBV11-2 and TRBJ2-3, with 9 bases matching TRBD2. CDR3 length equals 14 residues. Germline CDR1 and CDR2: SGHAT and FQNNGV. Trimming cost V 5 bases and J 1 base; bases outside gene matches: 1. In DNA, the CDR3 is TGTGCCAGCAGCCGACTAGCGGGCACAGATACGCAGTATTTT. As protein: CASSRLAGTDTQYF.

The CDR3 DNA reads TGCGCCAGCAGCGCTGGGTCCGCTGGGGCCAACGTCCTGACTTTC. Encoded protein: CASSAGSAGANVLTF. The V and J genes are TRBV5-1 and TRBJ2-6, with D hard to call. The V gene's germline CDR1 is SGHRS and CDR2 YFSETQ. With 4 bases removed from V and 2 bases from J, the gap between germline ends came to 10 bases. CDR3 length: 15 amino acids.

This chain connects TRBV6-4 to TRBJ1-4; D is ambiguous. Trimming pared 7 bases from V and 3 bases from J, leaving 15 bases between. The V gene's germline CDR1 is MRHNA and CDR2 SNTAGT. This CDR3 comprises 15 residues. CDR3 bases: TGTGCCAGCACCCACCAGGTTAGGCCTAATGAAAAACTGTTTTTT. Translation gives CASTHQVRPNEKLFF.

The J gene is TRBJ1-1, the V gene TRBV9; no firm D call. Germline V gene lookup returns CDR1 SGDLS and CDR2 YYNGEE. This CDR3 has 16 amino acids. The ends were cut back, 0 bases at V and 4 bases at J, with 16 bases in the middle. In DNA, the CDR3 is TGTGCCAGCAGCGTAGTTTTCCGGCGTGGGTTCACTGAAGCTTTCTTT. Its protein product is CASSVVFRRGFTEAFF.

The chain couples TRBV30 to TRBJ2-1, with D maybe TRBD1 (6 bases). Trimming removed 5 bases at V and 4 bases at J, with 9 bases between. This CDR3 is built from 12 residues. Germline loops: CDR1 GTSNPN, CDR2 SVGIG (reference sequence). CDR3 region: CAWGQRYNEQFF. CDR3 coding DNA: TGTGCCTGGGGACAGAGGTACAATGAGCAGTTCTTC.

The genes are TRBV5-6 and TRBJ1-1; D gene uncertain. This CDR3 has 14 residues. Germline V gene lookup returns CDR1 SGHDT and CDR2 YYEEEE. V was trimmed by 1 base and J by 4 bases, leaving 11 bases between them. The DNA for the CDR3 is TGTGCCAGCAGCTTGTATGGGGATCCCACTGAAGCTTTCTTT. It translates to CASSLYGDPTEAFF.